Presented here are 5 T cell receptor beta chains from one specimen sequenced in a study of cytomegalovirus exposure and HLA in healthy donors (dated by TCRdb to between 2016 and 2019). Library preparation used the immunoSEQ multiplex PCR assay. The immuneACCESS repertoire file appears here via TCRdb, limited to in-frame rearrangements. These files lack a portion of the clones; in checked studies, under half of the deficit traces to unresolved V genes, and the cause of the others is not known. For this sample there are 250,000 to 400,000 clones; 88% appear just once. Together, the top ten hold about 0.96% of the sample. The material sequenced was PBMCs. These receptor sequences come from a man aged 25-45 years in good health and CMV-seronegative.

This clone has just one count. The V gene is TRBV7-7, the J gene TRBJ2-2; D gene ambiguous. This CDR3 region has 14 residues. The V gene lost 3 bases and the J gene lost 5 bases, with 10 bases spanning the gap. Germline V CDR1 and CDR2: SSHAT, FNYEAQ (reference sequence). CDR3 residues: CASSFGQVTGELFF. DNA of the CDR3: TGTGCCAGCAGCTTCGGTCAAGTTACCGGGGAGCTGTTTTTT.

Remarks on this clone: Other DNA sequences in the same sample also yield this CDR3. The chain joins TRBV6-5 to TRBJ1-5; D might be TRBD1 (6 bases). Germline lookup yields CDR1 MNHEY and CDR2 SVGAGI. This CDR3 has 15 amino acids. Between the trimmed V and J ends, which lost 0 bases and 4 bases, there was a span of 10 bases. The CDR3 sequence is CASSYSGQKNQPQHF. DNA for the CDR3: TGTGCCAGCAGTTACTCAGGACAGAAAAATCAGCCCCAGCATTTT.

Here the CDR3 DNA reads TGTGCCAGCAGCCGGAGGACAGGGGATGAGCAGTTCTTC. Translated: CASSRRTGDEQFF. The rearrangement links TRBV7-9 to TRBJ2-1; 9 bases match TRBD1. With 5 bases clipped from V and 8 bases from J, the junction kept 4 bases outside the gene matches. This CDR3 is 13 amino acids long. Germline CDR1 and CDR2: SEHNR and FQNEAQ (reference sequence).

CDR3 coding DNA: TGTGCCAGCAGCTTGCCTGACAGGGGGCATGAGCAGTTCTTC. As protein: CASSLPDRGHEQFF. V is TRBV5-4 and J is TRBJ2-1, with TRBD1 matching over 10 bases. The V gene end was trimmed by 1 base and the J gene end by 8 bases; junction bases not matched to a gene: 3. The CDR3 extends over 14 amino acids. Per the germline V gene, CDR1 is SGHNT and CDR2 is YYREEE (reference sequence).

The chain links TRBV10-2 to TRBJ2-7; possible D gene TRBD1, 6 bases. V shed 6 bases and J shed 6 bases, with 12 bases lying between them. This CDR3 has 12 amino acids. Germline assignment: CDR1 WSHSY and CDR2 SAAADI. The CDR3 DNA follows: TGCGCCAGCAGAACAGGGCAATCCGAGCAGTACTTC. It translates to CASRTGQSEQYF.